One and the same sample provided the 30 T cell receptor beta chains below, sequenced in a study of blood T cell repertoires in COVID-19. Profiled with immunoSEQ multiplex PCR; TCRdb holds only in-frame clones, not every one. The sample contains 500,000 or so clones, roughly nine tenths of which appear only once. The sequenced sample was PBMCs or T cells enriched from blood (not recorded which). Every receptor here comes from a woman under 30 who had recovered from COVID-19.

The rearrangement joins TRBV27 to TRBJ1-3; D is unresolved. CDR3 length: 13 residues. Germline CDR1 reads MNHEY; CDR2 reads SMNVEV (reference sequence). Deletions cut 4 bases from V and 4 bases from J, with 8 bases between. This CDR3 reads CASSSGWGNTIYF. CDR3 bases: TGTGCCAGCAGTTCGGGGTGGGGAAACACCATATATTTT.

V is TRBV13 and J is TRBJ1-6; 9 positions agree with TRBD1. The CDR3 has 16 amino acids. CDR1 is PRHDT, CDR2 FYEKMQ, per germline (reference sequence). The J segment lost 7 bases and the V segment lost 4 bases, leaving 8 bases of the junction unmatched. CDR3: CASSSSGQGRNSPLHF. CDR3 DNA: TGTGCCAGCAGCTCTTCCGGACAGGGGCGAAATTCACCCCTCCACTTT.

This clone has a single count. The chain couples TRBV4-1 to TRBJ2-3, with 8 bases aligning to TRBD1. V was clipped by 0 bases and J by 5 bases; unmatched bases: 7. Germline loops: CDR1 MGHRA, CDR2 YSYEKL. The CDR3 contains 16 residues. The CDR3 region is CASSQEGQGSGDTQYF. The CDR3 DNA follows: TGCGCCAGCAGCCAAGAAGGACAGGGAAGTGGAGATACGCAGTATTTT.

This clone was counted a few times. This chain connects TRBV6-5 to TRBJ2-5, with D tentatively TRBD2 (6 bases). V gave up 8 bases and J gave up 5 bases, with 21 bases separating them. This CDR3 is built from 15 residues. Germline CDR1 is MNHEY and CDR2 is SVGAGI. The CDR3 DNA sequence: TGTGCCAGCGCGGGGCAGGGAAGGCTTAGGGAGACCCAGTACTTC. Amino acids: CASAGQGRLRETQYF.

The gene calls are TRBV11-2 and TRBJ1-6; TRBD1 might be the D (5 bases). The V and J ends lost 8 bases and 5 bases respectively, with 10 bases between them. Germline V lookup: CDR1 SGHAT, CDR2 FQNNGV. The CDR3 loop spans 13 amino acids. This CDR3 is CASAPGNNSPLHF. The DNA for the CDR3 is TGTGCCAGCGCCCCAGGGAATAATTCACCCCTCCACTTT.

The gene calls are TRBV6-6 and TRBJ2-7; a possible D gene is TRBD2 (6 bases). Looked up from germline, CDR1 is MNHNY and CDR2 is SVGAGI (reference sequence). The CDR3 covers 12 residues. V dropped 2 bases and J dropped 13 bases, with 15 bases sitting between them. This CDR3 is CASSYEGRDFYF. The CDR3 region has the DNA TGTGCCAGCAGTTACGAAGGCAGGGACTTTTACTTC.

The chain is built from TRBV18 and TRBJ1-4, with D uncertain. V was cut by 6 bases and J by 3 bases, with 17 bases left in between. Germline V lookup: CDR1 KGHSH, CDR2 LQKENI. The CDR3 has 16 amino acids. The CDR3 here is CASSPNMPGANEKLFF. CDR3 coding DNA: TGTGCCAGCTCGCCAAACATGCCCGGGGCTAATGAAAAACTGTTTTTT.

The genes are TRBV5-1 and TRBJ1-2; tentatively, D is TRBD1 (6 bases). The CDR3 sequence is 15 residues long. Germline V gives CDR1 SGHRS, CDR2 YFSETQ. V was shortened by 3 bases and J by 7 bases, with 19 bases between the two germline ends. DNA of the CDR3: TGCGCCAGCAGCTCTCACCTAACAGGGCCCGCTGGCTACACCTTC. As protein: CASSSHLTGPAGYTF.

The chain carries TRBV11-2 and TRBJ2-5; 7 bases align to TRBD2. The CDR3 has 15 amino acids. Germline CDR1 and CDR2: SGHAT and FQNNGV. J gave up 4 bases and V 5 bases, and 10 bases lay outside the gene matches. The CDR3 loop is CASSLEAGEGETQYF. In nucleotides, the CDR3 is TGTGCCAGCAGCCTGGAAGCCGGGGAGGGAGAGACCCAGTACTTC.

Regarding this clone: This sample includes further DNA sequences coding for the same CDR3. The chain combines TRBV6-5 with TRBJ2-2; weak D call: TRBD1 (6 bases). V was shortened by 6 bases and J by 0 bases, with 8 bases between the two germline ends. The CDR3 length is 14 residues. The germline V gene has CDR1 MNHEY and CDR2 SVGAGI. The CDR3 DNA is TGTGCCAGCAGGCGGACAGCGAACACCGGGGAGCTGTTTTTT. It is translated as CASRRTANTGELFF.

Here the CDR3 reads CASSSHRGAGNTIYF. The CDR3 DNA is TGTGCCAGCAGTTCGCACAGGGGAGCTGGAAACACCATATATTTT. The rearrangement joins TRBV27 to TRBJ1-3, with 7 bases lining up with TRBD1. The junction had 5 bases not matched to a gene; V was cut back by 4 bases and J by 2 bases. Germline lookup yields CDR1 MNHEY and CDR2 SMNVEV (reference sequence). The CDR3 loop spans 15 amino acids.

The sample holds a few counts of this clone. V gene TRBV30 combines with J gene TRBJ2-2; 8 positions agree with TRBD1. CDR1 and CDR2 from the germline V gene are GTSNPN and SVGIG (reference sequence). This CDR3 comprises 15 residues. The junction had 14 bases not matched to a gene; V was cut back by 8 bases and J by 6 bases. In DNA form, the CDR3 reads TGTGCCCAAAGCTTATCCAGGGGGCGGGCCGGGGAGCTGTTTTTT. Translating it yields CAQSLSRGRAGELFF.

V gene TRBV2 combines with J gene TRBJ2-5, with D perhaps matching TRBD1 (5 bases). This CDR3 contains 12 residues. The germline CDR1 and CDR2 sequences are SNHLY and FYNNEI. V was clipped by 6 bases and J by 2 bases, with 7 bases between them. Here the CDR3 DNA reads TGTGCCAGCAGGACAGTACAAGAGACCCAGTACTTC. Translation: CASRTVQETQYF.

The chain combines TRBV19 with TRBJ1-1; TRBD1 might be the D (5 bases). The CDR3 has 12 amino acids. Deletions cut 5 bases from V and 7 bases from J, with 11 bases between. Germline CDR1 LNHDA, CDR2 SQIVND (reference sequence). CDR3 sequence: CASSALQDEAFF. The CDR3, as DNA: TGTGCCAGTAGTGCACTACAGGATGAAGCTTTCTTT.

This chain uses TRBV30 with TRBJ2-3; 9 bases line up with TRBD2. CDR3 size: 14 residues. V lost 4 bases and J lost 6; bases outside the gene matches: 8. Germline V lookup: CDR1 GTSNPN, CDR2 SVGIG (reference sequence). The chain's CDR3 is CAWKQAGGGDTQYF. In nucleotides, the CDR3 is TGTGCCTGGAAACAAGCGGGGGGTGGGGATACGCAGTATTTT.

The chain joins TRBV4-2 to TRBJ1-1; D ambiguous. Trimming pared 0 bases from V and 2 bases from J, leaving 10 bases between. The CDR3 extends over 15 amino acids. Germline loops: CDR1 LGHNA, CDR2 YNFKEQ. CDR3 coding DNA: TGTGCCAGCAGCCAAGATCAGGCAGCCAACACTGAAGCTTTCTTT. Translated, it gives CASSQDQAANTEAFF.

J is TRBJ1-4 and V is TRBV7-9; D is perhaps TRBD1 (6 bases). The ends were cut back, 6 bases at V and 4 bases at J, with 15 bases in the middle. The CDR3 contains 15 residues. CDR1 is SEHNR and CDR2 is FQNEAQ in the germline V gene (reference sequence). This chain's CDR3 is CASRIPDRNNEKLFF. The CDR3 DNA is TGTGCCAGCAGGATACCAGACAGGAATAATGAAAAACTGTTTTTT.

The chain links TRBV7-9 to TRBJ2-7, with 7 positions matching TRBD2. Germline trimming cut 8 bases from V and 0 bases from J; bases unmatched to any gene: 13. This CDR3 has 16 residues. CDR1 is SEHNR, CDR2 FQNEAQ, per germline (reference sequence). CDR3 sequence (DNA): TGTGCCAGCCTCCCTATGGGCGCGGGGGACTCCTACGAGCAGTACTTC. Amino acids: CASLPMGAGDSYEQYF.

The rearrangement links TRBV4-1 to TRBJ2-7; no clear D. The germline CDR1 and CDR2 sequences are MGHRA and YSYEKL. Trimming cost V 0 bases and J 7 bases, with 19 bases left between them. The CDR3 extends over 16 amino acids. The CDR3 DNA sequence: TGCGCCAGCAGCCAAGACGAGACGCTTCGCGGCCCGGAGCAGTACTTC. Amino acids: CASSQDETLRGPEQYF.

V usage is TRBV5-1 and J usage is TRBJ2-3; D perhaps matches TRBD2 (6 bases). This CDR3 region has 16 residues. Germline lookup yields CDR1 SGHRS and CDR2 YFSETQ. Trimming took off 4 bases at V and 0 bases at J, with 15 bases between the two ends. CDR3 in amino acids: CASSPGEDSSTDTQYF. CDR3 in DNA: TGCGCCAGCAGCCCGGGGGAGGATTCGAGCACAGATACGCAGTATTTT.

This clone was counted a single time. The V and J genes are TRBV28 and TRBJ1-5; possible D gene TRBD1, 5 bases. Trimming took 6 bases from V and 2 from J, leaving 20 bases between them. CDR1 and CDR2 from the germline V gene are MDHEN and SYDVKM. CDR3 length: 17 amino acids. CDR3 protein: CASRQAGGWEGNQPQHF. The CDR3 nucleotides are TGTGCCAGCAGACAGGCGGGAGGGTGGGAAGGCAATCAGCCCCAGCATTTT.

The V gene is TRBV7-8, the J gene TRBJ1-2; 7 bases match TRBD1. In germline, CDR1 is SGHVS, CDR2 FQNEAQ. The trim removed 4 bases at V and 7 bases at J, leaving 0 bases unmatched. This CDR3 contains 11 residues. CDR3 loop: CASSSGGGYTF. CDR3 DNA sequence: TGTGCCAGCAGCTCAGGGGGTGGCTACACCTTC.

This clone was recorded only once. The chain recombines TRBV5-6 with TRBJ2-7; 10 bases match TRBD1. The CDR3 is 16 amino acids. Germline trimming cut 4 bases from V and 2 bases from J; bases unmatched to any gene: 9. Germline V gene data show CDR1 as SGHDT and CDR2 as YYEEEE. CDR3 sequence reads: CASSPMTGGAAYEQYF. The CDR3 DNA sequence: TGTGCCAGCAGCCCCATGACAGGGGGCGCCGCCTACGAGCAGTACTTC.

The chain couples TRBV24-1 to TRBJ2-1; 7 bases are shared with TRBD1. This CDR3 region has 15 residues. CDR1 and CDR2 from the germline V gene are KGHDR and SFDVKD. The trim removed 4 bases at V and 5 bases at J, leaving 7 bases unmatched. The CDR3 coding sequence is TGTGCCACCAGTGAACCGAGGACAGGAGACAATGAGCAGTTCTTC. Protein: CATSEPRTGDNEQFF.

This chain links TRBV18 with TRBJ2-7, with D possibly being TRBD2 (5 bases). In germline, CDR1 is KGHSH, CDR2 LQKENI. Trimming pared 6 bases from V and 4 bases from J, leaving 10 bases between. This CDR3 region has 12 residues. CDR3 sequence (DNA): TGTGCCAGCTCGGGGAGACTTTACGAGCAGTACTTC. It specifies CASSGRLYEQYF.

The chain couples TRBV5-1 to TRBJ1-2, with 7 positions matching TRBD1. Germline-derived CDR1 and CDR2 are SGHRS and YFSETQ. The CDR3 has 16 amino acids. V lost 4 bases, J lost 4 bases, and 13 bases stayed unmatched. The CDR3 DNA is TGCGCCAGCAGCCTCGGGACAGTATCAGCCGCCTATGGCTACACCTTC. It specifies CASSLGTVSAAYGYTF. Using reference TRBV5-1 and TRBJ1-2 for the parts outside the CDR3, the full variable domain is KAGVTQTPRYLIKTRGQQVTLSCSPISGHRSVSWYQQTPGQGLQFLFEYFSETQRNKGNFPGRFSGRQFSNSRSEMNVSTLELGDSALYLCASSLGTVSAAYGYTFGSGTRLTVV.

The chain joins TRBV28 to TRBJ1-2, with 9 bases that match TRBD1. J gave up 1 base and V 6 bases, and 3 bases lay outside the gene matches. The germline V gene has CDR1 MDHEN and CDR2 SYDVKM. The CDR3 consists of 14 residues. The CDR3 loop reads CASRPTGGNYGYTF. The CDR3 nucleotides read TGTGCCAGCAGGCCGACAGGGGGTAACTATGGCTACACCTTC.

The V and J genes are TRBV5-1 and TRBJ2-5, with TRBD2 matching 10 bases. There are 16 residues in the CDR3. Germline V lookup: CDR1 SGHRS, CDR2 YFSETQ. The ends lost 3 bases at V and 5 bases at J; junction bases unmatched: 10. CDR3 in amino acids: CASSSLAGGSRETQYF. The CDR3 bases are TGCGCCAGCAGCTCTTTAGCGGGGGGCTCCCGGGAGACCCAGTACTTC.

V usage is TRBV28 and J usage is TRBJ1-1, with 9 bases fitting TRBD1. This CDR3 has 16 residues. Looked up from germline, CDR1 is MDHEN and CDR2 is SYDVKM. The V and J ends lost 4 bases and 0 bases, in that order; junction bases with no gene match: 6. As DNA, the CDR3 is TGTGCCAGCAGTTCACAGGGGGCGCCCTTGAACACTGAAGCTTTCTTT. As protein: CASSSQGAPLNTEAFF.

J is TRBJ2-3 and V is TRBV30, with 7 nucleotides matching TRBD2. Trimming took 4 bases from V and 6 from J; bases not matched to a gene: 10. The CDR3 extends over 14 amino acids. Germline V lookup: CDR1 GTSNPN, CDR2 SVGIG (reference sequence). The CDR3 sequence: CAWNPAGEADTQYF. CDR3 sequence (DNA): TGTGCCTGGAATCCGGCGGGGGAGGCGGATACGCAGTATTTT.